The sequence of this TCR beta chain was determined in a study of blood T cell repertoires in COVID-19. Study overall: Collection of acute and convalescent COVID-19 samples took place in the United States, Italy and Spain. T cells, B-cell-depleted T cells, or PBMCs supplied cDNA or gDNA.

The CDR3 extends over 16 amino acids. Germline V gene data show CDR1 as MNHNS and CDR2 as SASEGT. V lost 4 bases, J lost 0 bases, and 5 bases stayed unmatched. In the authors' workflow: For nucleated cells, counts were estimated from reference gene primer amplification. The data were produced by immunoSEQ multiplex PCR, yet TCRdb's version contains in-frame clones alone and is incomplete. The V and J calls and clone size are taken from that table; D and trimming were inferred from the DNA. The data contain 20,000 to 30,000 clones, 85% to 90% of them singletons. What was sequenced was peripheral blood. The receptor's source is a woman aged 55 to 70 with active COVID-19. This sequence joins TRBV6-1 and TRBJ1-3; 8 nucleotides line up with TRBD1. CDR3 loop: CASSVSGTGSGNTIYF. The CDR3 coding sequence is TGTGCCAGCAGTGTATCCGGGACAGGCTCTGGAAACACCATATATTTT.